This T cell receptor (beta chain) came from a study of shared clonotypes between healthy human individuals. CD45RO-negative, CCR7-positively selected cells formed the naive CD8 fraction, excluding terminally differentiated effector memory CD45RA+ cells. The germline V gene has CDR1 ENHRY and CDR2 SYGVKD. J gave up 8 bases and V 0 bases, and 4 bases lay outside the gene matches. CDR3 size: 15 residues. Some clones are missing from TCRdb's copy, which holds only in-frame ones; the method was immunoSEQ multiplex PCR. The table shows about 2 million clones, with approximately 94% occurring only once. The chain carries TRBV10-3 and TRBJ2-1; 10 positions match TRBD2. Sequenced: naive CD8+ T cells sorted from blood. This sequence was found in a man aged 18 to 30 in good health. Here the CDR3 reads CAISESTSGSDEQFF. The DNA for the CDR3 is TGTGCCATCAGTGAGTCGACTAGCGGGTCCGATGAGCAGTTCTTC.